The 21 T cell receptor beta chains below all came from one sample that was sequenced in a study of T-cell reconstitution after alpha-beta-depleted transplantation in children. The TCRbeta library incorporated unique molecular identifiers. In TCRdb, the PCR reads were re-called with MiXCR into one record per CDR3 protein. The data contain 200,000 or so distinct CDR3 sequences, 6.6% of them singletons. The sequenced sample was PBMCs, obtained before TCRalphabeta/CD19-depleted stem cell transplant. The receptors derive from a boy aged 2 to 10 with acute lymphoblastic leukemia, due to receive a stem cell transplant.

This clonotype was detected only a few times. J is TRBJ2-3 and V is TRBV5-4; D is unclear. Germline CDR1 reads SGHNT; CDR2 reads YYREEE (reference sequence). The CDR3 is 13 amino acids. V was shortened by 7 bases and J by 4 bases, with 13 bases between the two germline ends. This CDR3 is CASGITGSDTQYF. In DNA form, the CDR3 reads TGTGCCAGCGGGATTACCGGTTCAGATACGCAGTATTTT.

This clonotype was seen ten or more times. The CDR3 DNA follows: TGTGCCAGCAGGCTCGGCGGGAACACTGAAGCTTTCTTT. Protein product: CASRLGGNTEAFF. This sequence joins TRBV28 and TRBJ1-1; no clear D. Germline CDR1 reads MDHEN; CDR2 reads SYDVKM. This CDR3 contains 13 residues. V was cut by 6 bases and J by 1 base, with 9 bases left in between.

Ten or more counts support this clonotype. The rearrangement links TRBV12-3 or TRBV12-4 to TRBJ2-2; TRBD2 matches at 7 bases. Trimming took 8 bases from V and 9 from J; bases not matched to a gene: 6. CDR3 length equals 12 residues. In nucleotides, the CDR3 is TGTGCCAGCCAGCGGGGCTTTCGGGAGCTGTTTTTT. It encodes CASQRGFRELFF.

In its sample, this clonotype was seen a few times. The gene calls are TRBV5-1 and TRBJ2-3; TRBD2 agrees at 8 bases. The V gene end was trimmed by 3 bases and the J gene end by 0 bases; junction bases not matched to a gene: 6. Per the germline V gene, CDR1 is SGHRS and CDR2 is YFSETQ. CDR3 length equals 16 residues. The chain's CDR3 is CASSSGGLGSTDTQYF. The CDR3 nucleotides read TGCGCCAGCAGCTCGGGGGGGCTGGGTAGCACAGATACGCAGTATTTT. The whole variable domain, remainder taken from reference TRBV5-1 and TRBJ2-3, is KAGVTQTPRYLIKTRGQQVTLSCSPISGHRSVSWYQQTPGQGLQFLFEYFSETQRNKGNFPGRFSGRQFSNSRSEMNVSTLELGDSALYLCASSSGGLGSTDTQYFGPGTRLTVL.

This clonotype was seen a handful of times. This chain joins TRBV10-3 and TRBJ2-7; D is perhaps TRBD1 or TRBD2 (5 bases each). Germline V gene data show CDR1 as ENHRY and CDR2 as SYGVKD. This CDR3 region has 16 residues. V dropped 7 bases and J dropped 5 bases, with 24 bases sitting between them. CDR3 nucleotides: TGTGCCATCAACGAAACCCCCGGGACGGCTATCGACGAGCAGTACTTC. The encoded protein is CAINETPGTAIDEQYF.

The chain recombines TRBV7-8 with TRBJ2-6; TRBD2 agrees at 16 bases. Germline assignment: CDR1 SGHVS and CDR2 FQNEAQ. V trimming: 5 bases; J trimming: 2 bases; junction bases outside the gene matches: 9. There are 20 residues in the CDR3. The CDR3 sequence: CASSAGLAGGVSPGANVLTF. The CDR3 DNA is TGTGCCAGCAGCGCGGGACTAGCGGGGGGGGTTTCCCCTGGGGCCAACGTCCTGACTTTC.

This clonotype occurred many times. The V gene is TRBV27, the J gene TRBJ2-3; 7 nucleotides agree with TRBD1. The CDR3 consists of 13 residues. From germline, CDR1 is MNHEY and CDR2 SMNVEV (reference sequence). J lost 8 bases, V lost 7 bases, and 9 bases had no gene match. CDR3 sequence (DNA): TGTGCCAGCAATATACAGGGGCAGGGTACGCAGTATTTT. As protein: CASNIQGQGTQYF.

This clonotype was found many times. Here the CDR3 reads CASSYNSLETQYF. The CDR3 DNA reads TGTGCCAGCAGTTACAACAGTCTGGAGACCCAGTACTTC. The genes are TRBV6-5 and TRBJ2-5; unclear D gene. The CDR3 contains 13 residues. The V gene's germline CDR1 is MNHEY and CDR2 SVGAGI. Trimming stripped 2 bases from V and 5 bases from J, with 9 bases between.

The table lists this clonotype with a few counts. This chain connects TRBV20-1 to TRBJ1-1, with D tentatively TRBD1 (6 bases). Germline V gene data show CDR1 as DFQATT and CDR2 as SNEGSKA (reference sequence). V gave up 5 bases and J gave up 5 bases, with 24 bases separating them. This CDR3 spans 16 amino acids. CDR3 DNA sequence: TGCAGTGCTTCCGGATTTTGGGACACATTATTAACTGAAGCTTTCTTT. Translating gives CSASGFWDTLLTEAFF.

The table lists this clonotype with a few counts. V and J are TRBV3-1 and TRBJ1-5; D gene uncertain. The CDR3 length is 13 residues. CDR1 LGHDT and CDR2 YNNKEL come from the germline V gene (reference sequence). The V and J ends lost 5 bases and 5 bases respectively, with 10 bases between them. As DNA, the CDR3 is TGTGCCAGCAGCTATGGCGGATATCAGCCCCAGCATTTT. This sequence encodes CASSYGGYQPQHF.

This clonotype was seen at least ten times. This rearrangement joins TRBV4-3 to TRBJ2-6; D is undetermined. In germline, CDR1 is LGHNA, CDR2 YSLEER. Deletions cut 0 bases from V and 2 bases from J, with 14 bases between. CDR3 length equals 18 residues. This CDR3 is CASSQEWGRITGANVLTF. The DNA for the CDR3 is TGCGCCAGCAGCCAAGAGTGGGGTAGAATTACTGGGGCCAACGTCCTGACTTTC.

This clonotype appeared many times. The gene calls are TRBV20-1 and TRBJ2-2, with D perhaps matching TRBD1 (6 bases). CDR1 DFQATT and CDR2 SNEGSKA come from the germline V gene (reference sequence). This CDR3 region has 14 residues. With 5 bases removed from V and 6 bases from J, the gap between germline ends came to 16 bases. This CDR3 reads CSAASRGPPGELFF. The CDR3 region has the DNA TGCAGTGCTGCCTCCAGGGGTCCCCCCGGGGAGCTGTTTTTT.

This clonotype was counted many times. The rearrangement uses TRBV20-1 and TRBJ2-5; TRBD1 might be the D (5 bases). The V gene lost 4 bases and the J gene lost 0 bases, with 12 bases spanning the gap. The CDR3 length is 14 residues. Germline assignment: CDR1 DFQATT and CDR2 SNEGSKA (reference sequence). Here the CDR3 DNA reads TGCAGTGCTAATACAGGAGAGTACCAAGAGACCCAGTACTTC. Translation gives CSANTGEYQETQYF.

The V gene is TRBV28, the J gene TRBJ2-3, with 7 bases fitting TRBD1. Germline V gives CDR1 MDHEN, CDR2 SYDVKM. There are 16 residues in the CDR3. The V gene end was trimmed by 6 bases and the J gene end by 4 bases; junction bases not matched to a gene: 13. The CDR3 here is CASRITRTGEADTQYF. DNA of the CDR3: TGTGCCAGCAGGATCACTCGAACAGGGGAAGCAGATACGCAGTATTTT.

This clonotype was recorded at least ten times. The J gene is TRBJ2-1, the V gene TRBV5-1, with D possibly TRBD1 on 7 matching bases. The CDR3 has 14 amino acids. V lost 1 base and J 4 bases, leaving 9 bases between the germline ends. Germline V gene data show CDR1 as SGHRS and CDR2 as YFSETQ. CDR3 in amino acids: CASSLQGGYNEQFF. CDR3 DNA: TGCGCCAGCAGCTTGCAGGGGGGTTACAATGAGCAGTTCTTC.

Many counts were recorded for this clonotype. The chain's CDR3 is CASSYARGITGELFF. DNA for the CDR3: TGTGCCAGCAGTTACGCCAGGGGAATAACCGGGGAGCTGTTTTTT. The genes are TRBV6-2 or TRBV6-3 and TRBJ2-2; D might be TRBD1 (6 bases). The CDR3 contains 15 residues. Trimming stripped 2 bases from V and 5 bases from J, with 12 bases between. Per the germline V gene, CDR1 is MNHEY and CDR2 is SVGEGT.

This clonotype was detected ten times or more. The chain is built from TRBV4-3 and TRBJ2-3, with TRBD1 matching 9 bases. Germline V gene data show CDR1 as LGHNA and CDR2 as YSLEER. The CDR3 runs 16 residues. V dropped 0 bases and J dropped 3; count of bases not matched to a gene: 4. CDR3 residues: CASSQDPGTGTDTQYF. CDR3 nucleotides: TGCGCCAGCAGCCAAGATCCAGGGACAGGGACAGATACGCAGTATTTT.

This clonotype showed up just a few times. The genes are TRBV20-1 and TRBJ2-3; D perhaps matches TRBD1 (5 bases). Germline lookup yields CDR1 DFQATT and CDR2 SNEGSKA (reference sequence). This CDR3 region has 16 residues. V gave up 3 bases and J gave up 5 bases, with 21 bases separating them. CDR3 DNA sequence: TGCAGTGCTAGGGTATATAGGGGCGATACCAAAGATACGCAGTATTTT. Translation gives CSARVYRGDTKDTQYF.

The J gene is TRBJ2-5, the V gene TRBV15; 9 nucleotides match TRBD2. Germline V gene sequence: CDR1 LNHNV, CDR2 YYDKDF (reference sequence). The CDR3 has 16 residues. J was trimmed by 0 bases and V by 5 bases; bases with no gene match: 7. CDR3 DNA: TGTGCCACCAGCCTCGGTGCGGGGGGGTACCAAGAGACCCAGTACTTC. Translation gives CATSLGAGGYQETQYF.

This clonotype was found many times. This CDR3 reads CASRLQGTDTQYF. The DNA for the CDR3 is TGTGCCAGCAGGCTACAGGGGACAGATACGCAGTATTTT. This chain links TRBV28 with TRBJ2-3; TRBD1 matches 7 bases. J was trimmed by 3 bases and V by 6 bases; bases with no gene match: 3. The CDR3 consists of 13 residues. CDR1 and CDR2 (germline): MDHEN, SYDVKM.

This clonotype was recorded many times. The CDR3 DNA reads TGTGCCAGCACCCTAGCGGGAGGACTGAATGAGCAGTTCTTC. Its translation is CASTLAGGLNEQFF. The chain carries TRBV12-3 or TRBV12-4 and TRBJ2-1, with 11 bases identical to TRBD2. This CDR3 is built from 14 residues. The J segment lost 7 bases and the V segment lost 7 bases, leaving 6 bases of the junction unmatched.